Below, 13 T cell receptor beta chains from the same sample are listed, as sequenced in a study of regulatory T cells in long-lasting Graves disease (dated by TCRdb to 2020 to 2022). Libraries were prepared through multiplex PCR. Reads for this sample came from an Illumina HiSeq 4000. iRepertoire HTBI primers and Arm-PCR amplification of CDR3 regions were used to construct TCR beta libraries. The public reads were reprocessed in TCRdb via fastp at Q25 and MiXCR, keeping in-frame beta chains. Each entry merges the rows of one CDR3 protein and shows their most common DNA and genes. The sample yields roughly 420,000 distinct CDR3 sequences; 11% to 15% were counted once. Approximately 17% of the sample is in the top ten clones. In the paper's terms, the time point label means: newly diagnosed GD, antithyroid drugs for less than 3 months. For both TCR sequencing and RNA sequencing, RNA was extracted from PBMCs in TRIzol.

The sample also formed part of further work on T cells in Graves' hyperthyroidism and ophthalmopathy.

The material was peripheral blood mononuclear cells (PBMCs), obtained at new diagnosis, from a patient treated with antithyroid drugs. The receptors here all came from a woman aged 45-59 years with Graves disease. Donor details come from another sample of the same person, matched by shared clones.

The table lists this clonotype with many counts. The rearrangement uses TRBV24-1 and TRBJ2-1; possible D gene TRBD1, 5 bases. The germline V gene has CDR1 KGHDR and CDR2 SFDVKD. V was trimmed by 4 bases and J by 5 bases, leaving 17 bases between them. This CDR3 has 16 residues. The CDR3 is CATSETGMGPHNEQFF. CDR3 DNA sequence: TGTGCCACCAGTGAAACAGGTATGGGGCCCCACAATGAGCAGTTCTTC.

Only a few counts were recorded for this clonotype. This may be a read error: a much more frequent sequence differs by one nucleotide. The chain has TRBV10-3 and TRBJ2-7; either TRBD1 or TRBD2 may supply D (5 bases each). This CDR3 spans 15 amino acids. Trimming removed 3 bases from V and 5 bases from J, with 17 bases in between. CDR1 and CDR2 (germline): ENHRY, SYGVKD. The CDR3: CAISDGSERGDEQYF. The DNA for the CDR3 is TGTGCCATCAGTGATGGTAGCGAGAGAGGGGACGAGCAGTACTTC.

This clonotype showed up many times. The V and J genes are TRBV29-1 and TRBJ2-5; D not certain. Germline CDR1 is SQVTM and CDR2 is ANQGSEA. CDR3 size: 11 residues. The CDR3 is CNDWEKETQYF. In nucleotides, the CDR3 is TGCAACGACTGGGAAAAAGAGACCCAGTACTTC.

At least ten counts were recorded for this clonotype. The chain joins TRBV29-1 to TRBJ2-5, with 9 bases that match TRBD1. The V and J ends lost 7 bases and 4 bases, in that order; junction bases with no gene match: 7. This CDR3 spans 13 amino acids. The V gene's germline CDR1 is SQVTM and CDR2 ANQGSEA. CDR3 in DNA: TGCAGCGCCCCGGGACAGGGTAGAGAGACCCAGTACTTC. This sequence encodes CSAPGQGRETQYF. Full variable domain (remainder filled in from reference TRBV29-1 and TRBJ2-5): SAVISQKPSRDICQRGTSLTIQCQVDSQVTMMFWYRQQPGQSLTLIATANQGSEATYESGFVIDKFPISRPNLTFSTLTVSNMSPEDSSIYLCSAPGQGRETQYFGPGTRLLVL.

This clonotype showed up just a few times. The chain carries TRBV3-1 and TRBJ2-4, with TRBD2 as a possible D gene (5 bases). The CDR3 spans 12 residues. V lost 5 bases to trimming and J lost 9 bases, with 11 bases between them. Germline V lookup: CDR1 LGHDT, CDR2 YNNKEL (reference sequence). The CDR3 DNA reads TGTGCCAGCAGCAAAACTAGTGGCATTCAGTACTTC. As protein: CASSKTSGIQYF.

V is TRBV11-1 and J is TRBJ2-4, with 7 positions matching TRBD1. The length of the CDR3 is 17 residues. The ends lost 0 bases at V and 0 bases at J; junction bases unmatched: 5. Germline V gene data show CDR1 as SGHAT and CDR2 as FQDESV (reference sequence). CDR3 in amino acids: CASSLAPQGIAKNIQYF. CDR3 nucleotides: TGTGCCAGCAGCTTAGCCCCACAGGGGATAGCCAAAAACATTCAGTACTTC.

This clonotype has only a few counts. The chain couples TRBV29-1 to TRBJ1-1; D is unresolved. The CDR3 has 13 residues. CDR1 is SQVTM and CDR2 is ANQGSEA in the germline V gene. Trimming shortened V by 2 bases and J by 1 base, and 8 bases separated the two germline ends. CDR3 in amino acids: CSVESQQNTEAFF. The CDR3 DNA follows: TGCAGCGTTGAATCACAGCAGAACACTGAAGCTTTCTTT. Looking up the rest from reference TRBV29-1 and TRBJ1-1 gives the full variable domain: SAVISQKPSRDICQRGTSLTIQCQVDSQVTMMFWYRQQPGQSLTLIATANQGSEATYESGFVIDKFPISRPNLTFSTLTVSNMSPEDSSIYLCSVESQQNTEAFFGQGTRLTVV.

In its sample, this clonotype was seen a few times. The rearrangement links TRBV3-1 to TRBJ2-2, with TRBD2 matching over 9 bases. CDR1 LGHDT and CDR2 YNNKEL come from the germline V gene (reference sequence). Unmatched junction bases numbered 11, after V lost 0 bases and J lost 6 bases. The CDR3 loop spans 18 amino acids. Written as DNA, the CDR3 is TGTGCCAGCAGCCAAGAATTCGCGGGAGGGCCGGGATCCGGGGAGCTGTTTTTT. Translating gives CASSQEFAGGPGSGELFF.

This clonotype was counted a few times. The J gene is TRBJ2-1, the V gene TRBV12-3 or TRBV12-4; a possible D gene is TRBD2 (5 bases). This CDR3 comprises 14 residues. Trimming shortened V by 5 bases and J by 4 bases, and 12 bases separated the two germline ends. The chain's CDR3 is CASSPGIGYNEQFF. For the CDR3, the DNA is TGTGCCAGCAGTCCGGGAATTGGGTACAATGAGCAGTTCTTC.

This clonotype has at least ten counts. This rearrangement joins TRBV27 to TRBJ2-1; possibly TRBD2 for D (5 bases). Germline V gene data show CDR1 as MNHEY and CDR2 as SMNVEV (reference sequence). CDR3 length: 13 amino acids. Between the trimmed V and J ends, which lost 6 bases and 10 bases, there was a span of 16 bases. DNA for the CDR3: TGTGCCAGCAGCCATAATAGGAGAGGGGAGCAGTTCTTC. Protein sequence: CASSHNRRGEQFF.

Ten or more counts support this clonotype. DNA for the CDR3: TGTGCCAGCAGAGCGACAGGGCGGTCGTCTGAAAAACTGTTTTTT. It specifies CASRATGRSSEKLFF. The chain joins TRBV28 to TRBJ1-4, with TRBD1 identical over 7 bases. The germline V gene has CDR1 MDHEN and CDR2 SYDVKM. The CDR3 sequence is 15 residues long. With V trimmed by 6 bases and J by 7 bases, 11 bases remained unmatched.

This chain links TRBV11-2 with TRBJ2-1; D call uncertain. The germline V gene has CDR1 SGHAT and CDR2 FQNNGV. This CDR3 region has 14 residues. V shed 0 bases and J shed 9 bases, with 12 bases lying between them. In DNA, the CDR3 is TGTGCCAGCAGCTTAGATCACTCGTACGCTGAGCAGTTCTTC. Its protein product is CASSLDHSYAEQFF.

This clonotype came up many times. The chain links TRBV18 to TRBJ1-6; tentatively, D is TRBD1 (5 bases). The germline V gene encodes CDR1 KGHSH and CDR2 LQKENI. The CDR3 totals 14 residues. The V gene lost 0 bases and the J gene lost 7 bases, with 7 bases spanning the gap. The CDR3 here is CASSPPGPNSPLHF. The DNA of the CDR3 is TGTGCCAGCTCACCACCGGGGCCGAATTCACCCCTCCACTTT. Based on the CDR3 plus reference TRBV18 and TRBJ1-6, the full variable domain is NAGVMQNPRHLVRRRGQEARLRCSPMKGHSHVYWYRQLPEEGLKFMVYLQKENIIDESGMPKERFSAEFPKEGPSILRIQQVVRGDSAAYFCASSPPGPNSPLHFGNGTRLTVT.